The 16 T cell receptor beta chains below were found in one sample sequenced in a study of T cell changes during pregnancy in multiple sclerosis. Some clones are missing from TCRdb's copy, which holds only in-frame ones; the method was immunoSEQ multiplex PCR. The sample gives fewer than 90,000 clones, 94% of which show up once; about 1.7% is in the top ten. Material: peripheral blood, obtained after pregnancy. Receptor source: a female donor in good health, enrolled as a control in a pregnancy study.

V usage is TRBV5-1 and J usage is TRBJ2-7; 16 bases are a match to TRBD2. CDR1 and CDR2 (germline): SGHRS, YFSETQ. This CDR3 region has 18 residues. Trimming at V came to 0 bases and at J to 6 bases, leaving 9 bases not matched to a gene. In DNA, the CDR3 is TGCGCCAGCAGCTTGGGGGGGACTAGCGGGAGGGCCGGTGGCGAGCAGTACTTC. Encoded protein: CASSLGGTSGRAGGEQYF.

The genes are TRBV18 and TRBJ2-5, with a weak D call TRBD1 (5 bases). There are 14 residues in the CDR3. Trimming removed 3 bases from V and 1 base from J, with 9 bases in between. Germline CDR1 reads KGHSH; CDR2 reads LQKENI. The CDR3 DNA follows: TGTGCCAGCTCACCTCTCGACAGCCAAGAGACCCAGTACTTC. Translated, it gives CASSPLDSQETQYF.

The V and J genes are TRBV18 and TRBJ2-3; D is uncertain. CDR1 is KGHSH, CDR2 LQKENI, per germline. The V and J ends lost 2 bases and 4 bases respectively, with 7 bases between them. This CDR3 contains 13 residues. In DNA form, the CDR3 reads TGTGCCAGCTCACCAGGAGTCGCAGATACGCAGTATTTT. Translating it yields CASSPGVADTQYF. Full variable domain (rest looked up from reference TRBV18 and TRBJ2-3): NAGVMQNPRHLVRRRGQEARLRCSPMKGHSHVYWYRQLPEEGLKFMVYLQKENIIDESGMPKERFSAEFPKEGPSILRIQQVVRGDSAAYFCASSPGVADTQYFGPGTRLTVL.

The V and J genes are TRBV18 and TRBJ2-7; D uncertain. V lost 3 bases, J lost 5 bases, and 14 bases lay in between. The V gene's germline CDR1 is KGHSH and CDR2 LQKENI. The CDR3 has 14 residues. The CDR3 region has the DNA TGTGCCAGCTCACCCCTTATCAGTTCTGACGAGCAGTACTTC. It yields the protein CASSPLISSDEQYF.

This chain joins TRBV27 and TRBJ1-2; weak D call: TRBD1 (6 bases). There are 14 residues in the CDR3. V lost 5 bases and J 7 bases, leaving 17 bases between the germline ends. CDR1 MNHEY and CDR2 SMNVEV come from the germline V gene (reference sequence). CDR3 sequence: CASSPLQGPGGYTF. The DNA for the CDR3 is TGTGCCAGCAGTCCATTGCAGGGGCCCGGTGGCTACACCTTC.

The chain links TRBV10-3 to TRBJ2-7; 9 nucleotides agree with TRBD2. Germline values: CDR1 ENHRY, CDR2 SYGVKD. V shed 11 bases and J 2 bases; nucleotides not matched to a gene: 4. CDR3 length: 12 residues. The CDR3 reads CAAGGEPYEQYF. The CDR3 bases are TGTGCCGCGGGAGGGGAACCCTACGAGCAGTACTTC.

The J gene is TRBJ2-1, the V gene TRBV2, with D tentatively TRBD2 (5 bases). Trimming left V 11 bases short and J 0 bases short, with 11 bases between. The CDR3 totals 13 residues. CDR1 and CDR2 from the germline V gene are SNHLY and FYNNEI. CDR3: CASAGFSYNEQFF. The CDR3 region has the DNA TGTGCCTCCGCGGGTTTCTCCTACAATGAGCAGTTCTTC.

The chain employs TRBV4-2 and TRBJ2-3, with 14 bases aligning to TRBD2. The CDR3 sequence is 17 residues long. Trimming at V came to 0 bases and at J to 3 bases, leaving 2 bases not matched to a gene. Germline V gene sequence: CDR1 LGHNA, CDR2 YNFKEQ. The CDR3 spells CASSQDGTSGRTDTQYF. In nucleotides, the CDR3 is TGTGCCAGCAGCCAAGATGGGACTAGCGGGAGAACAGATACGCAGTATTTT.

The chain recombines TRBV19 with TRBJ2-4; 10 bases match TRBD2. The V gene end was trimmed by 9 bases and the J gene end by 0 bases; junction bases not matched to a gene: 11. The CDR3 contains 17 residues. Germline CDR1 reads LNHDA; CDR2 reads SQIVND (reference sequence). The CDR3: CASRGLAESLAKNIQYF. CDR3 nucleotide sequence: TGTGCCAGCCGTGGACTAGCGGAGAGTTTAGCCAAAAACATTCAGTACTTC.

The chain employs TRBV19 and TRBJ2-7, with D tentatively TRBD2 (5 bases). CDR3 length equals 13 residues. Germline CDR1 and CDR2: LNHDA and SQIVND (reference sequence). The germline V and J ends were trimmed by 5 bases and 6 bases, with 14 bases remaining between them. Written as DNA, the CDR3 is TGTGCCAGTAGTGCCCGAGGGTTCGGCGAGCAGTACTTC. This encodes CASSARGFGEQYF. The full variable domain, in which reference TRBV19 and TRBJ2-7 provide the parts outside the CDR3, is DGGITQSPKYLFRKEGQNVTLSCEQNLNHDAMYWYRQDPGQGLRLIYYSQIVNDFQKGDIAEGYSVSREKKESFPLTVTSAQKNPTAFYLCASSARGFGEQYFGPGTRLTVT.

This chain uses TRBV27 with TRBJ2-7, with D maybe TRBD1 (6 bases). CDR3 length: 18 residues. Trimming removed 4 bases from V and 4 bases from J, with 26 bases in between. Germline V gives CDR1 MNHEY, CDR2 SMNVEV (reference sequence). The CDR3 nucleotides read TGTGCCAGCAGTTACCGCCAAACCTCGGCGGACAGCAATTACGAGCAGTACTTC. Its translation: CASSYRQTSADSNYEQYF.

This clone is classed as medium-sized. The rearrangement uses TRBV25-1 and TRBJ1-4, with no clear D. Germline loops: CDR1 MGHDK, CDR2 SYGVNS. The CDR3 has 11 residues. V was trimmed by 4 bases and J by 10 bases, leaving 7 bases between them. CDR3 nucleotides: TGTGCCAGCAGTGGGCCAACAAAACTGTTTTTT. This codes for CASSGPTKLFF.

The chain is built from TRBV7-2 and TRBJ2-4; 7 bases agree with TRBD2. Germline assignment: CDR1 SGHTA and CDR2 FQGNSA. This CDR3 contains 13 residues. J lost 15 bases, V lost 5 bases, and 13 bases had no gene match. The DNA of the CDR3 is TGTGCCAGCAGCCCACGGCTAGCCGGGGGGTCGTACTTC. Residues: CASSPRLAGGSYF.

This clone has only a few counts. V usage is TRBV30 and J usage is TRBJ2-1; D possibly corresponds to TRBD2 (5 bases). The CDR3 sequence is 12 residues long. Germline V gene sequence: CDR1 GTSNPN, CDR2 SVGIG (reference sequence). Trimming stripped 0 bases from V and 10 bases from J, with 10 bases between. CDR3 region: CAWSVLSVEQFF. For the CDR3, the DNA is TGTGCCTGGAGTGTACTTAGCGTAGAGCAGTTCTTC. The full variable domain, completed using reference TRBV30 and TRBJ2-1, is SQTIHQWPATLVQPVGSPLSLECTVEGTSNPNLYWYRQAAGRGLQLLFYSVGIGQISSEVPQNLSASRPQDRQFILSSKKLLLSDSGFYLCAWSVLSVEQFFGPGTRLTVL.

The V gene is TRBV7-9, the J gene TRBJ1-2, with TRBD1 matching 10 bases. Looked up from germline, CDR1 is SEHNR and CDR2 is FQNEAQ (reference sequence). The CDR3 is made up of 12 amino acids. V was pared by 7 bases and J by 7 bases, with 3 bases of the junction left unmatched. The CDR3 loop reads CASTRDRGGYTF. The CDR3, as DNA: TGTGCCAGCACCCGGGACAGGGGTGGCTACACCTTC.

V gene TRBV27 combines with J gene TRBJ2-3, with D perhaps TRBD1 (5 bases). The CDR3 has 14 residues. Trimming took 4 bases from V and 2 from J, leaving 10 bases between them. The germline V gene encodes CDR1 MNHEY and CDR2 SMNVEV (reference sequence). The CDR3 region has the DNA TGTGCCAGCAGTTCGGGCAGGGACACAGATACGCAGTATTTT. It is translated as CASSSGRDTDTQYF.